This T cell receptor (beta chain) stems from a study of shared clonotypes between healthy human individuals (dated by TCRdb to about 2020). With respect to the entire study: The cohort included a few men and two women between 18 and 49 years of age. Leukapheresis yielded between about 0.94 and 8.9 billion PBMCs per donor. Blood TCR repertoires of about five healthy adults were deeply sequenced to estimate repertoire size and the extent of clonotype sharing between individuals. For each donor, CD4 naive and CD4 memory were each given three plates, CD8 naive was given two plates, and CD8 memory was given one plate. Libraries were prepared and TCR repertoires were sequenced by different laboratories using diverse techniques, in order to increase sequencing depth and limit assay-specific biases. What the study reported, not specific to this receptor: Larger estimated clonotype richness was generally found for naive subsets than for memory subsets. Higher generation probabilities were observed for clonotypes shared by all four sorted-subset donors than for non-shared clonotypes. Incomplete sequencing was indicated by rarefaction of sorted-subset datasets, despite the large sequencing depth. Pairwise subsampling led to the expectation that sequencing depth would affect the degree of clonotype sharing among donors. Because the study included only a small number of donors, the genetic and exposure-history diversity represented was limited. Across a handful of donors, roughly 5% of naive CD4, approximately 3.5% of naive CD8, about 2.3% of memory CD4, and roughly 0.41% of memory CD8 clonotypes were shared. Sampling was restricted to blood, and TCR repertoires in tissues likely differ from the TCR repertoires found in blood.

With respect to this clone: Its cognate antigen has yet to be identified. Base qualities are missing; no much larger clone stands one base away.

TCR CDR3 regions were amplified from genomic DNA by multiplex PCR using the deep immunoSEQ assay. Genomic DNA extracted from each cell subset was distributed evenly over all wells of several immunoSEQ 96-well plates, and each plate served as one replicate. For sorted subsets, roughly 200 ng of genomic DNA, equivalent to some 30,000 T cell genomes, went into each replicate PCR. Purified libraries were quantified with a Qubit 3.0 fluorometer, sized on a Bioanalyzer 2100, and re-quantified with the KAPA Library Quantification kit. Every immunoSEQ 96-well plate was sequenced on a dedicated single-read 150-cycle Illumina NextSeq 550 flow cell. Turning to the authors' computational methods: Because only junctional sequences without quality scores were contained in the immunoSEQ output, filtering matching that applied to full-length reads could not be performed. Sequences were annotated with PyIR, a Python wrapper for IgBLAST v1.9, and V/J genes and CDR3 were assigned using IMGT germline references. Reads with weak V/J assignments (E-value above 1e-6), missing CDR3, stop codons, out-of-frame junctions, or ambiguous translated residues were removed. V3J clonotypes were defined by identical inferred V gene, J gene, and CDR3 amino acid sequence. Percentage overlap between repertoires was computed as shared unique clonotypes divided by the size of the smaller repertoire. RTK rarefaction, the Chao1 estimator, and Recon v2.1 estimates of unobserved clonotypes were used to assess repertoire richness. For all TCRbeta clonotypes obtained by the gDNA method from several donors, generation probabilities were computed with OLGA. Entries here come from immuneACCESS through TCRdb and include only in-frame sequences with V and J called. Some clones fail to appear in such tables; in the studies checked, an unresolved V gene covers under half of the shortfall, and the cause of the remainder is unknown. V, J and clone size are those of that table, while D and trimming were read from the DNA. In all, the sample holds some 2.4 million clones, and 93% of those were seen once. Jointly, the top ten make up approximately 0.37% of the sample.

From the cysteine up to the phenylalanine, the CDR3 has a length of 14 residues. Kept here is only the CDR3 DNA, which spans 42 bases and is read in frame from base 1. V has 2 bases trimmed and J has 5 bases trimmed; junction bases matching no gene number 4. CDR1 and CDR2, looked up from the germline V gene, are SGHDT and YYEEEE. Healthy HIV-negative adults with no recently reported acute infections or vaccinations were included as donors. Only Caucasian adults living in Nashville, Tennessee, USA were represented among the donors. CD4+ T cells were enriched through magnetic negative selection, after which naive cells were positively selected on CD45RA and the remaining negative fraction served as the memory subset. After blood collection by leukapheresis, PBMCs were isolated using Ficoll-Histopaque density gradient centrifugation and then cryopreserved in the vapor phase of liquid nitrogen. Purity and quantity of every magnetically sorted T cell population were checked by analytical flow cytometry. Each sorted fraction had its genomic DNA isolated and then quantified by UV absorbance on a Nanodrop 2000c.

The receptor chain draws on TRBV5-6 and TRBJ2-1, and TRBD1 aligns with 7 junction nucleotides. The TCR sequence derives from a man between 18 and 29 years old in good health. Some clones in this sample may be carry-over from other donors' samples. The sequencing sample was made of naive CD4+ T cells from PBMCs. This specimen's cell subset or site label, per the study, means: CD45RA+ positively selected. CDR3 sequence: CASSFLDRNNEQFF. The DNA reads as follows: TGTGCCAGCAGCTTTTTGGACAGGAACAATGAGCAGTTCTTC.